This entry lists 4 T cell receptor beta chains sequenced from one sample in a study of Tregs in tolerant kidney transplant recipients. Mixed chimerism was transient after nonmyeloablative marrow transplants from related graft donors. TCRdb's copy holds only in-frame clones and misses some; the assay was immunoSEQ multiplex PCR. The sample holds approximately 82,000 clones, approximately 94% seen once. The sample consisted of CD4+ T cells from blood (PBMCs), taken 12 months after the transplant. The receptors here all came from a human patient who received a combined kidney and bone marrow transplant. Some T cells could come from the graft donor.

This sequence joins TRBV7-8 and TRBJ1-5; the match to TRBD1 covers 7 bases. The V gene end was trimmed by 5 bases and the J gene end by 2 bases; junction bases not matched to a gene: 9. Germline V gene sequence: CDR1 SGHVS, CDR2 FQNEAQ. This CDR3 comprises 16 residues. The CDR3 nucleotides read TGTGCCAGCAGCGACAGGGAAGGGCTTGGCAATCAGCCCCAGCATTTT. As protein: CASSDREGLGNQPQHF.

The chain has TRBV2 and TRBJ1-1; D possibly corresponds to TRBD1 (5 bases). Trimming cost V 4 bases and J 3 bases, with 9 bases left between them. The CDR3 spans 13 residues. CDR1 SNHLY and CDR2 FYNNEI come from the germline V gene. CDR3 in amino acids: CASSGGRDTEAFF. CDR3 sequence (DNA): TGTGCCAGCAGTGGGGGCAGGGACACTGAAGCTTTCTTT.

V gene TRBV7-2 combines with J gene TRBJ2-7; TRBD1 matches 7 bases. The CDR3 loop spans 14 amino acids. Germline CDR1 is SGHTA and CDR2 is FQGNSA. The trim removed 1 base at V and 2 bases at J, leaving 2 bases unmatched. CDR3 DNA sequence: TGTGCCAGCAGCTTAGGGCAGGGGGCCTACGAGCAGTACTTC. Residues: CASSLGQGAYEQYF. The entire variable domain, with the rest obtained from reference TRBV7-2 and TRBJ2-7, is as follows: GAGVSQSPSNKVTEKGKDVELRCDPISGHTALYWYRQSLGQGLEFLIYFQGNSAPDKSGLPSDRFSAERTGGSVSTLTIQRTQQEDSAVYLCASSLGQGAYEQYFGPGTRLTVT.

This chain links TRBV28 with TRBJ1-4, with a weak D call TRBD1 (5 bases). This CDR3 region has 12 residues. Per germline, CDR1 MDHEN and CDR2 SYDVKM. Trimming took off 6 bases at V and 8 bases at J, with 10 bases between the two ends. The CDR3 sequence: CASRSRAEKLFF. The CDR3 nucleotides read TGTGCCAGCAGGTCCAGGGCGGAAAAACTGTTTTTT. Filled out from reference TRBV28 and TRBJ1-4, the complete variable domain reads DVKVTQSSRYLVKRTGEKVFLECVQDMDHENMFWYRQDPGLGLRLIYFSYDVKMKEKGDIPEGYSVSREKKERFSLILESASTNQTSMYLCASRSRAEKLFFGSGTQLSVL.